This TCR beta chain is drawn from a study of T cell repertoires and HLA-DP antigens. Deep-resolution sequencing targeted 200,000 to 250,000 T cell genomes in pre-culture CD4+ samples. Produced via immunoSEQ multiplex PCR; TCRdb's table is partial and in-frame only. The repertoire has over 60,000 clones, around 77% of them found once; the top ten carry more than 1.5%. The germline CDR1 and CDR2 sequences are SGHRS and YFSETQ. Deletions cut 1 base from V and 5 bases from J, with 6 bases between. The CDR3 covers 12 residues. Comment on this clone: Its specificity is not known.

This TCR was recovered from a man aged 60-69 years in good health and CMV-seronegative. The genes are TRBV5-1 and TRBJ2-5; D not certain. Sequencing was done on a sample of CD4+ T cells from PBMCs. In DNA form, the CDR3 reads TGCGCCAGCAGCTTGTTCGGGGAGACCCAGTACTTC. It encodes CASSLFGETQYF.